One and the same sample provided the 26 T cell receptor beta chains below, sequenced in a study of shared clonotypes between healthy human individuals. Clones were sequenced by immunoSEQ multiplex PCR, and TCRdb holds only the in-frame ones, with some missing. The profile shows some 1.5 million clones, around 95% of them singletons. Sequencing used naive CD4+ T cells sorted from blood. Indicated subset: CD45RA+ positively selected. Receptors originate from a man aged 30-40 years in good health.

This chain connects TRBV14 to TRBJ1-3; possible D gene TRBD1, 6 bases. The CDR3 spans 14 residues. The V end lost 2 bases, the J end lost 7 bases, and 12 bases lay between the germline ends. Germline CDR1 and CDR2: SGHDN and FVKESK. CDR3 residues: CASSQPGVPNTIYF. DNA for the CDR3: TGTGCCAGCAGCCAACCAGGGGTCCCGAACACCATATATTTT.

The chain links TRBV2 to TRBJ2-1; D possibly corresponds to TRBD1 (5 bases). Germline V CDR1 and CDR2: SNHLY, FYNNEI. The CDR3 spans 12 residues. V gave up 4 bases and J gave up 6 bases, with 7 bases separating them. The chain's CDR3 is CASSGQLNEQFF. The CDR3 region has the DNA TGTGCCAGCAGTGGACAGCTCAATGAGCAGTTCTTC.

In the case of this clone: Other DNA sequences in this specimen translate into the identical CDR3. The chain carries TRBV11-3 and TRBJ2-2; D remains unclear. Between the trimmed V and J ends, which lost 6 bases and 5 bases, there was a span of 10 bases. The CDR3 is 13 residues long. The germline CDR1 and CDR2 sequences are SGHNT and YENEEA. The CDR3 DNA sequence: TGTGCCAGCAGTCTTAGGGAAACCGGGGAGCTGTTTTTT. Its protein product is CASSLRETGELFF.

J is TRBJ2-7 and V is TRBV5-4; D remains ambiguous. This CDR3 has 14 residues. Germline assignment: CDR1 SGHNT and CDR2 YYREEE (reference sequence). The germline V and J ends were trimmed by 9 bases and 0 bases, with 16 bases remaining between them. The DNA of the CDR3 is TGTGCCACCCAAAAAGACCAGAGCTCCTACGAGCAGTACTTC. It codes for CATQKDQSSYEQYF.

This chain connects TRBV30 to TRBJ2-7; D is uncertain. V lost 3 bases and J 2 bases, leaving 17 bases between the germline ends. Per the germline V gene, CDR1 is GTSNPN and CDR2 is SVGIG (reference sequence). This CDR3 has 15 residues. The DNA of the CDR3 is TGTGCCTGGAGAGGTAGGGCAGGCCTCACCTACGAGCAGTACTTC. This encodes CAWRGRAGLTYEQYF.

This clone was counted once. The genes are TRBV23-1 and TRBJ2-7, with a weak D call TRBD2 (5 bases). TRBV23-1 is an open reading frame, and its role is uncertain. The CDR3 is made up of 12 amino acids. Trimming removed 8 bases from V and 4 bases from J, with 12 bases in between. In DNA form, the CDR3 reads TGCGCCAGCCCGGGGAATTCTTACGAGCAGTACTTC. Its translation: CASPGNSYEQYF.

This chain uses TRBV25-1 with TRBJ2-4, with D perhaps TRBD1 or TRBD2 (5 bases each). CDR1 MGHDK and CDR2 SYGVNS come from the germline V gene. V lost 3 bases, J lost 1 base, and 13 bases lay in between. The CDR3 covers 16 residues. DNA of the CDR3: TGTGCCAGCAGTGACGCTGGCTGGGGGGCCAAAAACATTCAGTACTTC. Its protein product is CASSDAGWGAKNIQYF.

A remark on this clone: Within the sample, other DNA sequences also encode this same CDR3. The chain links TRBV27 to TRBJ2-7, with D possibly matching TRBD2 (5 bases). Germline V CDR1 and CDR2: MNHEY, SMNVEV (reference sequence). CDR3 length: 12 residues. Trimming shortened V by 5 bases and J by 3 bases, and 8 bases separated the two germline ends. The CDR3 here is CASSGRGYEQYF. CDR3 bases: TGTGCCAGCAGTGGGAGAGGCTACGAGCAGTACTTC.

J is TRBJ1-2 and V is TRBV5-1; D perhaps matches TRBD1 (6 bases). The V and J ends lost 4 bases and 8 bases respectively, with 24 bases between them. The CDR3 consists of 16 residues. Germline values: CDR1 SGHRS, CDR2 YFSETQ. This CDR3 is CASSLGMGGADVGYTF. CDR3 sequence (DNA): TGCGCCAGCAGCCTCGGCATGGGGGGGGCCGACGTAGGCTACACCTTC.

V gene TRBV28 combines with J gene TRBJ1-5, with no clear D. The CDR3 loop spans 13 amino acids. Germline V gene data show CDR1 as MDHEN and CDR2 as SYDVKM. The V end lost 6 bases, the J end lost 0 bases, and 6 bases lay between the germline ends. The CDR3 reads CASRGVSNQPQHF. CDR3 DNA sequence: TGTGCCAGCAGAGGAGTTAGCAATCAGCCCCAGCATTTT.

V usage is TRBV19 and J usage is TRBJ2-1; 9 bases are a match to TRBD2. The CDR3 consists of 19 residues. Germline V gene lookup returns CDR1 LNHDA and CDR2 SQIVND (reference sequence). J lost 4 bases, V lost 8 bases, and 21 bases had no gene match. For the CDR3, the DNA is TGTGCCAGTGGTAGCGGGAGATTAAAGGACTTAGGTCCGTACAATGAGCAGTTCTTC. Protein sequence: CASGSGRLKDLGPYNEQFF.

The J gene is TRBJ2-2, the V gene TRBV29-1, with D possibly called TRBD1 or TRBD2 (5 bases each). Per the germline V gene, CDR1 is SQVTM and CDR2 is ANQGSEA. This CDR3 spans 14 amino acids. Trimming shortened V by 4 bases and J by 1 base, and 10 bases separated the two germline ends. The CDR3 is CSVGLGVNTGELFF. The CDR3 region has the DNA TGCAGCGTTGGATTGGGGGTGAACACCGGGGAGCTGTTTTTT.

The chain employs TRBV6-5 and TRBJ1-3; D perhaps matches TRBD1 (5 bases). Trimming removed 5 bases from V and 0 bases from J, with 11 bases in between. CDR3 length equals 15 residues. Germline V gene data show CDR1 as MNHEY and CDR2 as SVGAGI. CDR3 sequence: CASSRDHLSGNTIYF. The CDR3 coding sequence is TGTGCCAGCAGTAGGGACCATCTCTCTGGAAACACCATATATTTT.

The V gene is TRBV21-1, the J gene TRBJ2-7; the table's D call, TRBD1, has no DNA check behind it. TRBV21-1 is classified as a pseudogene. The CDR3 totals 16 residues. The CDR3 loop is CASSLQPGTGVPEQYF. The CDR3 coding sequence is TGTGCCAGCAGCCTACAACCCGGGACAGGGGTCCCCGAGCAGTACTTC.

The chain links TRBV29-1 to TRBJ2-7; 8 bases fit TRBD1. J was trimmed by 2 bases and V by 1 base; bases with no gene match: 7. There are 15 residues in the CDR3. Germline V gives CDR1 SQVTM, CDR2 ANQGSEA. The CDR3 protein is CSVEGDRQKPYEQYF. DNA for the CDR3: TGCAGCGTTGAAGGGGACAGGCAGAAGCCCTACGAGCAGTACTTC.

V is TRBV18 and J is TRBJ2-3, with D unclear. The CDR3 loop spans 15 amino acids. Germline CDR1 reads KGHSH; CDR2 reads LQKENI. V was clipped by 1 base and J by 3 bases, with 11 bases between them. The CDR3, as DNA: TGTGCCAGCTCACCACGATGGACGCTAACAGATACGCAGTATTTT. Its translation is CASSPRWTLTDTQYF.

V and J are TRBV10-1 and TRBJ2-5, with a possible D match to TRBD1 (5 bases). V was trimmed by 3 bases and J by 5 bases, leaving 13 bases between them. The CDR3 loop spans 14 amino acids. In germline, CDR1 is WNHNN, CDR2 SYGVQD (reference sequence). The CDR3 here is CASSELQVLETQYF. CDR3 nucleotide sequence: TGCGCCAGCAGTGAACTACAGGTACTGGAGACCCAGTACTTC.

The chain links TRBV2 to TRBJ1-1, with D unclear. This CDR3 region has 13 residues. Germline lookup yields CDR1 SNHLY and CDR2 FYNNEI. The ends were cut back, 5 bases at V and 6 bases at J, with 13 bases in the middle. The CDR3 DNA reads as TGTGCCAGCAGTCTCACTCGCGGGTCTGAAGCTTTCTTT. Translated: CASSLTRGSEAFF.

V usage is TRBV21-1 and J usage is TRBJ2-1; the DNA was not used to check the table's D call, TRBD1. TRBV21-1 is marked as a pseudogene. The CDR3 consists of 15 residues. The CDR3 nucleotides read TGTGCCAGCAGCACTCGGACAGCCTCCTACAATGAGCAGTTCTTC. The encoded protein is CASSTRTASYNEQFF.

The genes are TRBV7-9 and TRBJ2-7; no clear D gene. Germline lookup yields CDR1 SEHNR and CDR2 FQNEAQ (reference sequence). Trimming stripped 5 bases from V and 3 bases from J, with 14 bases between. CDR3 size: 14 residues. CDR3 in DNA: TGTGCCAGCAGCCCCTACAACAGTGACTACGAGCAGTACTTC. It specifies CASSPYNSDYEQYF.

The CDR3 nucleotides read TGTGCCAGCGGGGGCCCGGGAGACAACACAGATACGCAGTATTTT. Encoded protein: CASGGPGDNTDTQYF. The chain is built from TRBV9 and TRBJ2-3, with D perhaps being TRBD1 or TRBD2 (6 bases each). Germline V gene lookup returns CDR1 SGDLS and CDR2 YYNGEE. This CDR3 is built from 15 residues. V gave up 7 bases and J gave up 2 bases, with 17 bases separating them. The full variable domain, with the rest looked up from reference TRBV9 and TRBJ2-3, is DSGVTQTPKHLITATGQRVTLRCSPRSGDLSVYWYQQSLDQGLQFLIQYYNGEERAKGNILERFSAQQFPDLHSELNLSSLELGDSALYFCASGGPGDNTDTQYFGPGTRLTVL.

J is TRBJ1-3 and V is TRBV19; D unclear. Deletions cut 7 bases from V and 0 bases from J, with 16 bases between. Germline CDR1 reads LNHDA; CDR2 reads SQIVND (reference sequence). This CDR3 spans 16 amino acids. DNA of the CDR3: TGTGCCAGTACACTGAGGGCATCGACCTCTGGAAACACCATATATTTT. As protein: CASTLRASTSGNTIYF.

V gene TRBV7-6 combines with J gene TRBJ2-1, with D tentatively TRBD2 (6 bases). Trimming removed 4 bases at V and 0 bases at J, with 10 bases between. CDR3 length equals 15 residues. The germline CDR1 and CDR2 sequences are SGHVS and FNYEAQ. CDR3 loop: CASSSQRASYNEQFF. In nucleotides, the CDR3 is TGTGCCAGCAGCTCCCAGCGGGCCTCCTACAATGAGCAGTTCTTC.

This clone was counted once. This CDR3 is also generated by other DNA sequences in the sample. This sequence joins TRBV5-4 and TRBJ1-1; tentative D call: TRBD1 (6 bases). Between the trimmed V and J ends, which lost 2 bases and 1 base, there was a span of 9 bases. The CDR3 loop spans 14 amino acids. Germline-derived CDR1 and CDR2 are SGHNT and YYREEE (reference sequence). CDR3 protein: CASSFGGRNTEAFF. CDR3 bases: TGTGCCAGCAGCTTTGGGGGGCGGAACACTGAAGCTTTCTTT.

The V call is TRBV6-5, the J call TRBJ2-7; D gene ambiguous. CDR1 and CDR2 (germline): MNHEY, SVGAGI. This CDR3 has 15 residues. The germline V and J ends were trimmed by 0 bases and 2 bases, with 11 bases remaining between them. The CDR3 reads CASSYSFGDTYEQYF. In DNA form, the CDR3 reads TGTGCCAGCAGTTACTCGTTCGGCGATACCTACGAGCAGTACTTC.

CDR3 in DNA: TGTGCCAGCAGCTTGTATGAATTCACAGATACGCAGTATTTT. Its protein product is CASSLYEFTDTQYF. J is TRBJ2-3 and V is TRBV5-5, with unresolved D. The V end was cut by 1 base, the J end by 2 bases, with 8 bases between. There are 14 residues in the CDR3. Germline loops: CDR1 SGHKS, CDR2 YYEKEE (reference sequence).